These T cell receptor beta chains were read from a single sample in a study of cytomegalovirus exposure and HLA in healthy donors. Sequencing used immunoSEQ multiplex PCR; TCRdb keeps in-frame clones, though not all of them. The sample consists of fewer than 40,000 clones, roughly 90% of them appearing once. Sequencing used PBMCs. These receptors came from a woman aged 40 to 50 in good health and CMV-seropositive. Each CDR3 is given with its conserved first and last residue. D genes are given only for firm matches. Size tells how often a clone was seen (once, few, many) or the class of an expanded clone, and some rows leave it out.

size: -
V: TRBV6-5
J: TRBJ1-2
D: -
CDR3: CASSELFGNYGYTF
DNA: TGTGCCAGCAGTGAATTGTTCGGGAACTATGGCTACACCTTC

size: -
V: TRBV5-8
J: TRBJ1-2
D: -
CDR3: CASSLGVNSIYGYTF
DNA: TGTGCCAGCAGCTTGGGGGTAAACAGTATCTATGGCTACACCTTC

size: -
V: TRBV6-1
J: TRBJ2-7
D: -
CDR3: CASSGMQGSYEQYF
DNA: TGTGCCAGCAGTGGAATGCAGGGCTCCTACGAGCAGTACTTC

size: -
V: TRBV27
J: TRBJ2-3
D: -
CDR3: CASSPRRDTDTQYF
DNA: TGTGCCAGCAGTCCCCGGAGAGACACAGATACGCAGTATTTT

size: -
V: TRBV30
J: TRBJ2-7
D: TRBD2
CDR3: CAWTNPGLVSYEQYF
DNA: TGTGCCTGGACTAACCCGGGACTAGTATCCTACGAGCAGTACTTC

size: few
V: TRBV30
J: TRBJ1-4
D: TRBD1
CDR3: CAWTTGRQGHGKLFF
DNA: TGTGCCTGGACCACAGGTAGACAGGGTCACGGAAAACTGTTTTTT

size: once
V: TRBV19
J: TRBJ2-3
D: TRBD1
CDR3: CAGSFGTGTDTQYF
DNA: TGTGCCGGTAGTTTCGGGACAGGCACAGATACGCAGTATTTT

size: -
V: TRBV4-3
J: TRBJ1-5
D: -
CDR3: CASSQDFGREVQPQHF
DNA: TGCGCCAGCAGCCAAGACTTTGGCAGGGAGGTACAGCCCCAGCATTTT

size: -
V: TRBV10-3
J: TRBJ1-3
D: -
CDR3: CAISRGNTIYF
DNA: TGTGCCATCAGCAGAGGAAACACCATATATTTT

size: -
V: TRBV7-2
J: TRBJ2-7
D: TRBD2
CDR3: CASSSGLAGESSYEQYF
DNA: TGTGCCAGCAGCTCGGGACTAGCGGGGGAAAGCTCCTACGAGCAGTACTTC

size: -
V: TRBV6-1
J: TRBJ1-1
D: -
CDR3: CAIRDSPSNTEAFF
DNA: TGTGCCATACGTGACAGTCCGTCGAACACTGAAGCTTTCTTT

size: -
V: TRBV6-5
J: TRBJ2-1
D: TRBD1
CDR3: CASSSFDRVGNEQFF
DNA: TGTGCCAGCAGTTCTTTCGACAGGGTCGGGAATGAGCAGTTCTTC

size: -
V: TRBV6-1
J: TRBJ1-1
D: -
CDR3: CASKSAGVTLEAFF
DNA: TGTGCCAGCAAGAGTGCGGGGGTCACTTTGGAAGCTTTCTTT

size: -
V: TRBV27
J: TRBJ2-3
D: TRBD1
CDR3: CASMVGTGLTDTQYF
DNA: TGTGCCAGCATGGTAGGGACAGGGCTGACAGATACGCAGTATTTT

size: -
V: TRBV11-1
J: TRBJ2-2
D: -
CDR3: CASSFKESGELFF
DNA: TGTGCCAGCAGCTTCAAGGAGTCCGGGGAGCTGTTTTTT

size: -
V: TRBV19
J: TRBJ1-3
D: -
CDR3: CASSDRTASGNTIYF
DNA: TGTGCCAGTAGTGATAGGACAGCCTCTGGAAACACCATATATTTT

size: -
V: TRBV23-1
J: TRBJ1-6
D: -
CDR3: CASSPPAGGAGSYNSPLHF
DNA: TGCGCCAGCAGTCCTCCCGCGGGAGGGGCAGGGTCCTATAATTCACCCCTCCACTTT

size: -
V: TRBV7-9
J: TRBJ2-3
D: TRBD2
CDR3: CASSLPGPSGGTHTDTQYF
DNA: TGTGCCAGCAGCTTACCTGGGCCTAGCGGGGGGACGCACACAGATACGCAGTATTTT

size: -
V: TRBV2
J: TRBJ2-6
D: TRBD1
CDR3: CAGGQGSGANVLTF
DNA: TGTGCCGGCGGACAGGGGTCTGGGGCCAACGTCCTGACTTTC

size: -
V: TRBV5-4
J: TRBJ2-5
D: TRBD2
CDR3: CASSLVAGGGAGETQYF
DNA: TGTGCCAGCAGCTTGGTGGCGGGCGGGGGGGCAGGTGAGACCCAGTACTTC

size: -
V: TRBV7-9
J: TRBJ1-1
D: -
CDR3: CASSLEGVRETEAFF
DNA: TGTGCCAGCAGCTTAGAGGGGGTCCGAGAGACTGAAGCTTTCTTT

size: -
V: TRBV11-2
J: TRBJ2-5
D: TRBD2
CDR3: CASSSMGLAGVETQYF
DNA: TGTGCCAGCAGCTCCATGGGACTAGCGGGGGTTGAGACCCAGTACTTC

size: -
V: TRBV19
J: TRBJ2-7
D: -
CDR3: CASSFSGHGYEQYF
DNA: TGTGCCAGTAGTTTCTCGGGACACGGTTACGAGCAGTACTTC

size: -
V: TRBV5-8
J: TRBJ1-6
D: TRBD1
CDR3: CASTSDRVFYNSPLHF
DNA: TGTGCCAGCACCTCGGACAGGGTGTTCTATAATTCACCCCTCCACTTT

size: -
V: TRBV2
J: TRBJ1-4
D: TRBD1
CDR3: CASSADQGAGEKLFF
DNA: TGTGCCAGCAGTGCTGATCAGGGGGCAGGGGAAAAACTGTTTTTT

size: -
V: TRBV9
J: TRBJ1-4
D: -
CDR3: CASSPGQGWGEKLFF
DNA: TGTGCCAGCAGCCCAGGTCAGGGATGGGGTGAAAAACTGTTTTTT

size: once
V: TRBV4-3
J: TRBJ1-2
D: TRBD1
CDR3: CASSQDVGGGYTF
DNA: TGCGCCAGCAGCCAAGATGTAGGGGGCGGCTACACCTTC

size: few
V: TRBV10-3
J: TRBJ1-1
D: TRBD1
CDR3: CAVRGLGEAFF
DNA: TGTGCCGTAAGGGGGCTCGGGGAAGCTTTCTTT

size: -
V: TRBV5-6
J: TRBJ2-1
D: TRBD2
CDR3: CASSEATREGNEQFF
DNA: TGTGCCAGCAGCGAGGCCACTAGGGAGGGCAATGAGCAGTTCTTC

size: -
V: TRBV10-1
J: TRBJ2-7
D: TRBD2
CDR3: CASSEGTGGYEQYF
DNA: TGCGCCAGCAGTGAAGGGACGGGGGGCTACGAGCAGTACTTC

size: -
V: TRBV6-6
J: TRBJ1-5
D: TRBD1
CDR3: CASSYSGQGGQPQHF
DNA: TGTGCCAGCAGTTACTCCGGACAGGGGGGGCAGCCCCAGCATTTT

size: -
V: TRBV28
J: TRBJ1-4
D: -
CDR3: CASSSLTVVIVRNEKLFF
DNA: TGTGCCAGCAGTTCTTTAACAGTTGTAATAGTTCGGAATGAAAAACTGTTTTTT

size: -
V: TRBV18
J: TRBJ2-1
D: -
CDR3: CASSPPGGTYNEQFF
DNA: TGTGCCAGCTCACCACCGGGCGGGACCTACAATGAGCAGTTCTTC

size: once
V: TRBV5-6
J: TRBJ2-3
D: TRBD1
CDR3: CASSFYRGSGPDTQYF
DNA: TGTGCCAGCAGCTTTTACAGGGGGTCAGGGCCAGATACGCAGTATTTT

size: -
V: TRBV4-3
J: TRBJ1-1
D: -
CDR3: CASSQDPGTQGRAFF
DNA: TGCGCCAGCAGCCAAGATCCCGGGACCCAGGGGCGGGCTTTCTTT

size: -
V: TRBV5-1
J: TRBJ2-2
D: -
CDR3: CASSLAGNTGELFF
DNA: TGCGCCAGCAGCTTGGCGGGGAACACCGGGGAGCTGTTTTTT

size: -
V: TRBV9
J: TRBJ1-3
D: TRBD1
CDR3: CASSVGPQGAVGNTIYF
DNA: TGTGCCAGCAGCGTAGGCCCACAGGGGGCGGTGGGAAACACCATATATTTT

size: once
V: TRBV7-2
J: TRBJ2-3
D: TRBD1
CDR3: CASSPSSLQGAGTDTQYF
DNA: TGTGCCAGCAGCCCCAGTTCTTTACAGGGGGCAGGGACAGATACGCAGTATTTT